A single sample gave rise to the 19 T cell receptor beta chains below, sequenced in a study of blood T cell repertoires in COVID-19. This table comes from immunoSEQ multiplex PCR, and its TCRdb copy is limited to in-frame clones, with some not included. The repertoire holds approximately 120,000 clones, approximately 74% seen once, with 4.5% to 6% in the top ten. The sequenced material came from peripheral blood. The receptors come from a man older than 75 with COVID-19, enrolled during active disease.

Regarding this clone: One junction end disagrees with the germline gene, perhaps due to a read error. V usage is TRBV7-2 and J usage is TRBJ1-4; D is unresolved. Germline V gives CDR1 SGHTA, CDR2 FQGNSA. This CDR3 is 14 amino acids long. The CDR3 reads CASSFRASNEKLFF. The CDR3 region has the DNA TGTGCCAGCAGCTTTCGTGCATCTAATGAAAAATTGTTTTTT.

J is TRBJ1-5 and V is TRBV24-1; 7 nucleotides align to TRBD1. Germline lookup yields CDR1 KGHDR and CDR2 SFDVKD. The CDR3 contains 15 residues. The trim removed 4 bases at V and 4 bases at J, leaving 6 bases unmatched. The CDR3 DNA reads as TGTGCCACCAGTGACACCGACAGGGAAAATCAGCCCCAGCATTTT. Translated, it gives CATSDTDRENQPQHF.

This chain uses TRBV6-1 with TRBJ2-3, with D possibly being TRBD1 (7 bases). V lost 2 bases and J 5 bases, leaving 14 bases between the germline ends. The CDR3 is 15 amino acids. Per the germline V gene, CDR1 is MNHNS and CDR2 is SASEGT. The CDR3 DNA sequence: TGTGCCAGCAGTGAAACCAGGGGGGAGAGAGATACGCAGTATTTT. Its protein product is CASSETRGERDTQYF.

CDR3 DNA: TGTGCCATCAGTGAGTCGCGGGGGCCCCATGGGGAGACCCAGTACTTC. It is translated as CAISESRGPHGETQYF. The chain joins TRBV10-3 to TRBJ2-5, with D perhaps TRBD2 (7 bases). This CDR3 comprises 16 residues. From germline, CDR1 is ENHRY and CDR2 SYGVKD. V was pared by 0 bases and J by 5 bases, with 16 bases between.

V and J are TRBV28 and TRBJ1-2; weak D call: TRBD1 (5 bases). Germline V gives CDR1 MDHEN, CDR2 SYDVKM. The CDR3 is made up of 13 amino acids. V was trimmed by 8 bases and J by 4 bases, leaving 14 bases between them. CDR3 sequence: CASHSRVSYGYTF. In DNA form, the CDR3 reads TGTGCCAGCCATAGCAGGGTTTCCTATGGCTACACCTTC.

This chain joins TRBV18 and TRBJ1-2, with a possible D match to TRBD1 (6 bases). Germline V gene lookup returns CDR1 KGHSH and CDR2 LQKENI. This CDR3 spans 14 amino acids. The V end lost 5 bases, the J end lost 7 bases, and 17 bases lay between the germline ends. CDR3 in DNA: TGTGCCAGCTCATCAGGGGACACCTACATTGGCTACACCTTC. Its translation: CASSSGDTYIGYTF.

Concerning this clone itself: At one end, the junction sequence differs from germline, possibly due to a read error. The chain joins TRBV6-2 or TRBV6-3 to TRBJ2-7; 11 nucleotides agree with TRBD2. CDR1 MNHEY and CDR2 SVGEGT come from the germline V gene. The CDR3 consists of 14 residues. CDR3 loop: CASTYGTSGYEQYF. CDR3 nucleotides: TGTGCCAGCACTTACGGGACTAGCGGATACGAGCAGTACTTC.

CDR3 DNA: TGTGCCAGCAGCCCCGGGACTAGCGTTGGTTATGAGCAGTTCTTC. It translates to CASSPGTSVGYEQFF. The chain has TRBV9 and TRBJ2-1; TRBD2 aligns across 10 bases. After removal of 4 bases from V and 8 bases from J, the junction contained 9 bases not matched to a gene. CDR1 and CDR2 from the germline V gene are SGDLS and YYNGEE. CDR3 length: 15 amino acids.

CDR3 loop: CASSPSGRYSGNTIYF. The CDR3 nucleotides read TGTGCCAGCAGCCCGAGTGGGCGTTACTCTGGAAACACCATATATTTT. The genes are TRBV7-9 and TRBJ1-3; D not resolved. This CDR3 region has 16 residues. Germline CDR1 SEHNR, CDR2 FQNEAQ (reference sequence). Trimming took 5 bases from V and 0 from J, leaving 14 bases between them.

This clone occurred a few times. The chain couples TRBV7-6 to TRBJ2-1; 7 bases fit TRBD2. This CDR3 has 16 amino acids. Germline V lookup: CDR1 SGHVS, CDR2 FNYEAQ. Trimming at V came to 1 base and at J to 8 bases, leaving 11 bases not matched to a gene. CDR3 loop: CASSLGGGRPLDEQFF. The CDR3 DNA is TGTGCCAGCAGCTTAGGAGGCGGGAGACCCTTGGATGAGCAGTTCTTC.

This clone was picked up many times. This sequence joins TRBV5-5 and TRBJ2-3; 9 bases align to TRBD1. Germline CDR1 SGHKS, CDR2 YYEKEE (reference sequence). This CDR3 spans 14 amino acids. V dropped 5 bases and J dropped 4; count of bases not matched to a gene: 5. This CDR3 is CASRGTGKPDTQYF. The CDR3 nucleotides are TGTGCCAGCAGGGGGACAGGGAAACCAGATACGCAGTATTTT.

The V gene is TRBV5-1, the J gene TRBJ2-2, with 7 positions matching TRBD2. CDR1 is SGHRS and CDR2 is YFSETQ in the germline V gene. Trimming removed 4 bases from V and 3 bases from J; junction bases left unmatched: 6. This CDR3 is 15 amino acids long. The CDR3 nucleotides read TGCGCCAGCAGCCCCGGACTAGGCGACACCGGGGAGCTGTTTTTT. This gives the protein CASSPGLGDTGELFF. Supplemented by reference TRBV5-1 and TRBJ2-2, the full variable domain reads KAGVTQTPRYLIKTRGQQVTLSCSPISGHRSVSWYQQTPGQGLQFLFEYFSETQRNKGNFPGRFSGRQFSNSRSEMNVSTLELGDSALYLCASSPGLGDTGELFFGEGSRLTVL.

This clone was observed once. The chain employs TRBV25-1 and TRBJ2-1, with 8 bases identical to TRBD1. Germline values: CDR1 MGHDK, CDR2 SYGVNS. V trimming: 4 bases; J trimming: 8 bases; junction bases outside the gene matches: 1. The CDR3 is made up of 12 amino acids. CDR3 loop: CASSGQGYEQFF. The CDR3 DNA is TGTGCCAGCAGTGGACAGGGGTATGAGCAGTTCTTC.

This clone has only a few counts. The rearrangement uses TRBV3-1 (or the pseudogene TRBV3-2) and TRBJ1-6; D is uncertain. The CDR3 loop spans 12 amino acids. Trimming stripped 2 bases from V and 10 bases from J, with 6 bases between. CDR1 LGHDT and CDR2 YNNKEL come from the germline V gene (reference sequence). The CDR3 DNA sequence: TGTGCCAGCAGCCAACTGTTATCACCCCTCCACTTT. Residues: CASSQLLSPLHF.

This clone has just a few counts. This chain uses TRBV7-2 with TRBJ1-3; maybe TRBD1 (5 bases). Germline V gene lookup returns CDR1 SGHTA and CDR2 FQGNSA. The CDR3 totals 14 residues. V lost 5 bases and J 1 base, leaving 9 bases between the germline ends. The CDR3 loop reads CASSRDWSGNTIYF. For the CDR3, the DNA is TGTGCCAGCAGCCGGGACTGGTCTGGAAACACCATATATTTT.

This clone was counted once. The same CDR3 also results from other DNA sequences found in this sample. V is TRBV9 and J is TRBJ2-1; 7 nucleotides match TRBD2. Per germline, CDR1 SGDLS and CDR2 YYNGEE. Trimming took 2 bases from V and 4 from J; bases not matched to a gene: 6. The CDR3 is made up of 15 amino acids. In DNA, the CDR3 is TGTGCCAGCAGCGTTGACCTAGCGGTTTACAATGAGCAGTTCTTC. This encodes CASSVDLAVYNEQFF.

DNA for the CDR3: TGTGCCAGCAGTTTATTGCAGGGAAGTTGGGACACTGAAGCTTTCTTT. Encoded protein: CASSLLQGSWDTEAFF. The chain has TRBV28 and TRBJ1-1; weak D call: TRBD1 (5 bases). There are 16 residues in the CDR3. Germline CDR1 is MDHEN and CDR2 is SYDVKM. Trimming shortened V by 1 base and J by 3 bases, and 15 bases separated the two germline ends.

This clone appeared a single time. This sequence joins TRBV11-3 and TRBJ2-1; D gene ambiguous. Trimming cost V 5 bases and J 0 bases, with 11 bases left between them. CDR1 SGHNT and CDR2 YENEEA come from the germline V gene. The CDR3 contains 15 residues. CDR3 loop: CASSQRWSSYNEQFF. The CDR3 DNA is TGTGCCAGCAGCCAACGTTGGAGCTCCTACAATGAGCAGTTCTTC.

The chain recombines TRBV6-2 or TRBV6-3 with TRBJ2-4; possible D gene TRBD2, 6 bases. Germline values: CDR1 MNHEY, CDR2 SVGEGT. The CDR3 covers 16 residues. The V and J ends lost 2 bases and 0 bases respectively, with 11 bases between them. CDR3 in DNA: TGTGCCAGCAGTTACGCGGGGAGGCTAGCCAAAAACATTCAGTACTTC. It is translated as CASSYAGRLAKNIQYF.